This T cell receptor beta chain was recovered during a study of blood T cell repertoires in COVID-19. As to this clone: The same CDR3 is also encoded by other DNA sequences in this sample.

Here immunoSEQ multiplex PCR was the method, and the copy in TCRdb shows in-frame clones only, minus some. Of roughly 700,000 clones in the sample, around 89% were seen once. Sequenced input: peripheral blood. This TCR derives from a woman aged 18 to 35 with acute or convalescent COVID-19.

DNA of the CDR3: TGTGCCAGCAGCCGGGGGGGGAACTATGGCTACACCTTC. Protein sequence: CASSRGGNYGYTF. The chain couples TRBV3-1 (or the pseudogene TRBV3-2) to TRBJ1-2; TRBD1 is a possible D gene (5 bases). The CDR3 has 13 amino acids. Germline-derived CDR1 and CDR2 are LGHDT and YNNKEL (reference sequence). V was clipped by 4 bases and J by 2 bases, with 8 bases between them.